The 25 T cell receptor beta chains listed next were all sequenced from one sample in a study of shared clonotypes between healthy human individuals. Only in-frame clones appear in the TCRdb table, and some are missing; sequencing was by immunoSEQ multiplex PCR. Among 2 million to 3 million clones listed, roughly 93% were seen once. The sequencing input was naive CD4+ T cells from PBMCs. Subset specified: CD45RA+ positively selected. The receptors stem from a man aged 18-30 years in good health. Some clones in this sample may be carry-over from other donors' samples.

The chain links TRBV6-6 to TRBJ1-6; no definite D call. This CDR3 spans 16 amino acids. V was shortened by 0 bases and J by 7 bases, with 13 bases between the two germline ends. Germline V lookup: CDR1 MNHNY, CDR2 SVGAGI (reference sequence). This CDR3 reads CASSYSGRRENSPLHF. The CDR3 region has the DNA TGTGCCAGCAGTTACTCGGGCAGGCGCGAGAATTCACCCCTCCACTTT.

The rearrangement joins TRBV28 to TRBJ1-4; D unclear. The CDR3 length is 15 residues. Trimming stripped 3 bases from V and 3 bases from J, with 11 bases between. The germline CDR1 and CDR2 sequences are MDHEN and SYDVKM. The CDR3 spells CASSFTEIPNEKLFF. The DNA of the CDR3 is TGTGCCAGCAGTTTCACAGAGATACCTAATGAAAAACTGTTTTTT.

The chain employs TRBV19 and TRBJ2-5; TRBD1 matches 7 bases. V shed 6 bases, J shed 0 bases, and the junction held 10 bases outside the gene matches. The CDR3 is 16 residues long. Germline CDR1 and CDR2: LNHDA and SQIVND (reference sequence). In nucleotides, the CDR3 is TGTGCCAGTAGCTTCCTAGGGGGACAGAACCAAGAGACCCAGTACTTC. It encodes CASSFLGGQNQETQYF.

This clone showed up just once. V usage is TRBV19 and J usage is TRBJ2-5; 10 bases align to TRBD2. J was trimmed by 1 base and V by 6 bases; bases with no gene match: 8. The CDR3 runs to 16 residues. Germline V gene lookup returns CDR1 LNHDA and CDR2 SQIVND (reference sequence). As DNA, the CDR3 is TGTGCCAGTAGCAGGCGGACTAGCGGACTCCAAGAGACCCAGTACTTC. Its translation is CASSRRTSGLQETQYF.

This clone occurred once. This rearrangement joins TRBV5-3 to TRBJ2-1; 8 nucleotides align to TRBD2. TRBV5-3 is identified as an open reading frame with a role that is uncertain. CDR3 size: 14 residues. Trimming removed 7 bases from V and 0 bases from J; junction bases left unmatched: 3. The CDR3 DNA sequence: TGTGCCAGACCGGCGGGAGGCTCCTACAATGAGCAGTTCTTC. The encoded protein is CARPAGGSYNEQFF.

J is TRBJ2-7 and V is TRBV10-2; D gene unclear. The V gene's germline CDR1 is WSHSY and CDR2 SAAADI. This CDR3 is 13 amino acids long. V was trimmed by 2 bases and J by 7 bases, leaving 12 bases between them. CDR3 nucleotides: TGCGCCAGCAGTGAGCCCCAGGTGCCAGAGCAGTACTTC. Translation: CASSEPQVPEQYF.

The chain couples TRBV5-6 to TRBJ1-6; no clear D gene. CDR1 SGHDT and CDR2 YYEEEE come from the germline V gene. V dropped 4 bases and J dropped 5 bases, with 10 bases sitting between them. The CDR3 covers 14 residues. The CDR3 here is CASSQTAHNSPLHF. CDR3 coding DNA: TGTGCCAGCAGCCAAACCGCACATAATTCACCCCTCCACTTT.

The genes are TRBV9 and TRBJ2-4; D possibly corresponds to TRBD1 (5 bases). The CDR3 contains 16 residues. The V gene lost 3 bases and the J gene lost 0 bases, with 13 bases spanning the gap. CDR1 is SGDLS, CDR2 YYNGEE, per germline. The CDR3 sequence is CASSAGPQGAKNIQYF. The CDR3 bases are TGTGCCAGCAGCGCCGGACCCCAGGGAGCCAAAAACATTCAGTACTTC.

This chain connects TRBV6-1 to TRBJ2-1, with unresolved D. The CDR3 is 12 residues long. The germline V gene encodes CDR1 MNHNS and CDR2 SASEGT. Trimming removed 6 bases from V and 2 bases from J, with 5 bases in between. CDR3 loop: CASSTAYNEQFF. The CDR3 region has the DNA TGTGCCAGCAGCACAGCCTACAATGAGCAGTTCTTC.

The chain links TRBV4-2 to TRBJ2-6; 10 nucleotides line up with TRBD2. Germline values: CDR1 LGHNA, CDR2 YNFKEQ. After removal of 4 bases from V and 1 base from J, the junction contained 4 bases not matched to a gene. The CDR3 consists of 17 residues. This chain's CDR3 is CASSPSGSRSGANVLTF. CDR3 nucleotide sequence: TGTGCCAGCAGCCCTAGCGGGAGCCGATCTGGGGCCAACGTCCTGACTTTC.

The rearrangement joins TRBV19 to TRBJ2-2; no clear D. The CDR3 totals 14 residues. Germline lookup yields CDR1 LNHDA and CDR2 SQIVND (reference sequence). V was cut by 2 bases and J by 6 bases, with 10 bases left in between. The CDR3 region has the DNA TGTGCCAGTAGTATAAGGGTACTGGCCGGGGAGCTGTTTTTT. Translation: CASSIRVLAGELFF.

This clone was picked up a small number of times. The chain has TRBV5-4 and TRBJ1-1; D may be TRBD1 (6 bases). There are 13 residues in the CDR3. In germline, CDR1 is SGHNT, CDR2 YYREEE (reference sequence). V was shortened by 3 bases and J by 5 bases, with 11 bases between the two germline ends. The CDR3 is CASSSGGETEAFF. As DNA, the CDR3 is TGTGCCAGCAGCTCCGGGGGCGAGACTGAAGCTTTCTTT.

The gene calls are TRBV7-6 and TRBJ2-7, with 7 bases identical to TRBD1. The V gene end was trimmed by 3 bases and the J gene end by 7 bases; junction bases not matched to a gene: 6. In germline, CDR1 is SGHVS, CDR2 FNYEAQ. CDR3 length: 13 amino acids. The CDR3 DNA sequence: TGTGCCAGCAGCTTGAAGGGGGCTGGAGAGCAGTACTTC. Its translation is CASSLKGAGEQYF.

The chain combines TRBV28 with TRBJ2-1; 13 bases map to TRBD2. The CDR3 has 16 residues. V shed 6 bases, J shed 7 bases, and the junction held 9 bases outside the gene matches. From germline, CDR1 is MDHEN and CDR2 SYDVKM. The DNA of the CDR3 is TGTGCCAGCAGGCCTGAGGGACTAGCGGGAAGGAATGAGCAGTTCTTC. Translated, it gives CASRPEGLAGRNEQFF.

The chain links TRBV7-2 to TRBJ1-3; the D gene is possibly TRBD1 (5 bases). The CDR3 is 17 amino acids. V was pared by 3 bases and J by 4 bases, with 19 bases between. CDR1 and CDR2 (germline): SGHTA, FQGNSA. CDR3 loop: CASSFGTGRYGGNTIYF. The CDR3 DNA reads TGTGCCAGCAGCTTCGGCACGGGGCGATATGGAGGAAACACCATATATTTT.

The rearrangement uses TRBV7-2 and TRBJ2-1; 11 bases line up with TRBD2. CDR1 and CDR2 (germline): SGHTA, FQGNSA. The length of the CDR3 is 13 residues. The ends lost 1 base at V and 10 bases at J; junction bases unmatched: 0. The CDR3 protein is CASSLGLAGEQFF. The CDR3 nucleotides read TGTGCCAGCAGCTTAGGACTAGCGGGAGAGCAGTTCTTC.

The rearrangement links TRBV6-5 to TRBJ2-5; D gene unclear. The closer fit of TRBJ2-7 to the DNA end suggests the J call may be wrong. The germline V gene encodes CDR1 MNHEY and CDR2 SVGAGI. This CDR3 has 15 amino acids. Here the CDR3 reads CASSYSSGGPYEQYF. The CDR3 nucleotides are TGTGCCAGCAGTTACTCGTCAGGTGGTCCCTACGAGCAGTACTTC.

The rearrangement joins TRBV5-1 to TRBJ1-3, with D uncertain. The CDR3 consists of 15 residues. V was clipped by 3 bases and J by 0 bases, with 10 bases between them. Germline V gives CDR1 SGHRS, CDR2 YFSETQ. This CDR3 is CASSYSGDSGNTIYF. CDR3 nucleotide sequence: TGCGCCAGCAGCTACTCCGGGGACTCTGGAAACACCATATATTTT.

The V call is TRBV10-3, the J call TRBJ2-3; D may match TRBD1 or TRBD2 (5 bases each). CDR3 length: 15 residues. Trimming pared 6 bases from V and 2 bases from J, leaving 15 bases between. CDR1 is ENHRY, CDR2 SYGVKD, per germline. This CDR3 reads CAIRSWDGITDTQYF. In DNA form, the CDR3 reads TGTGCCATCAGATCCTGGGACGGAATCACAGATACGCAGTATTTT.

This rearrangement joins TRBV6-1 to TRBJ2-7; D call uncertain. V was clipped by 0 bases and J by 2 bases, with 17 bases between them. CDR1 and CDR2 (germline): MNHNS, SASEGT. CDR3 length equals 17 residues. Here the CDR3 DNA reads TGTGCCAGCAGTGAAGCGGCAAGTCCAGCGAGTACCTACGAGCAGTACTTC. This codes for CASSEAASPASTYEQYF.

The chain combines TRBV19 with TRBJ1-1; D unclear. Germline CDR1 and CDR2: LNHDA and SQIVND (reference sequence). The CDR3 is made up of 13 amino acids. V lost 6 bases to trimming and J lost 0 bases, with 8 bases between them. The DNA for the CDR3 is TGTGCCAGTAGGCAGCAATTGAACACTGAAGCTTTCTTT. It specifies CASRQQLNTEAFF. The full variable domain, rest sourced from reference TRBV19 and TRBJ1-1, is DGGITQSPKYLFRKEGQNVTLSCEQNLNHDAMYWYRQDPGQGLRLIYYSQIVNDFQKGDIAEGYSVSREKKESFPLTVTSAQKNPTAFYLCASRQQLNTEAFFGQGTRLTVV.

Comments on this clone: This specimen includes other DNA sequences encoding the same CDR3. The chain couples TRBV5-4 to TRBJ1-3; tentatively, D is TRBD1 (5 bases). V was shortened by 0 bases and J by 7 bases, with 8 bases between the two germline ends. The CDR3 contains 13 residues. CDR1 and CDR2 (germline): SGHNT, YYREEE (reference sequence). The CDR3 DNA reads TGTGCCAGCAGCTTGGAGGCAGGGAACACCATATATTTT. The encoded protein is CASSLEAGNTIYF. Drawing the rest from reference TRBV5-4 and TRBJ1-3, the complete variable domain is ETGVTQSPTHLIKTRGQQVTLRCSSQSGHNTVSWYQQALGQGPQFIFQYYREEENGRGNFPPRFSGLQFPNYSSELNVNALELDDSALYLCASSLEAGNTIYFGEGSWLTVV.

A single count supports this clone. As DNA, the CDR3 is TGTGCCAGCAGCCTAGCGGCAGGTCAAGAGACCCAGTACTTC. This codes for CASSLAAGQETQYF. The V call is TRBV14, the J call TRBJ2-5, with D maybe TRBD2 (6 bases). Germline CDR1 SGHDN, CDR2 FVKESK. The CDR3 is 14 residues long. The V and J ends lost 4 bases and 2 bases respectively, with 11 bases between them.

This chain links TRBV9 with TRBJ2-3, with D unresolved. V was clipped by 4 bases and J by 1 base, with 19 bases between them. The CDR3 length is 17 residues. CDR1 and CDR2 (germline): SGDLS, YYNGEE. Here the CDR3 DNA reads TGTGCCAGCAGCCCCCGAGCCGATAGGGTTGGCACAGATACGCAGTATTTT. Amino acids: CASSPRADRVGTDTQYF.

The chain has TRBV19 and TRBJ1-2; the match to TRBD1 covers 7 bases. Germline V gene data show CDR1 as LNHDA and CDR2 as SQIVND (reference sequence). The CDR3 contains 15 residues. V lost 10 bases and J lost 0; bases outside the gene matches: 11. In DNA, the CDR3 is TGTGCCACACATCATCAGGGGGGGACTAACTATGGCTACACCTTC. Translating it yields CATHHQGGTNYGYTF.